A selection of T cell receptor beta chains follows, all from one sample in a study of cytomegalovirus exposure and HLA in healthy donors. Using immunoSEQ multiplex PCR, the repertoire was profiled, and TCRdb retains in-frame clones only, with some absent. Found here are around 75,000 clones; the top ten clones hold approximately 1.6%. The sample taken for sequencing was PBMCs. These receptors originate from a woman aged 60-75 years in good health and CMV-seronegative. Both conserved end residues are part of each CDR3.

v_gene,CDR3aa
TRBV5-1,CASSRRGGQGQGYEQYF
TRBV7-8,CASSQTARSYNSPLHF
TRBV2,CASSETSGRQEQFF
TRBV11-2,CASSLGTMNTEAFF
TRBV14,CASSRSLSYEQYF
TRBV5-4,CASSLQGVYGYTF
TRBV28,CASSNSGRGTGELFF
TRBV11-2,CASSLGRNEGRETQYF
TRBV15,CATSFGLAGVGELFF
TRBV2,CASRADRGRNSPLHF
TRBV7-2,CASSLASSGRETQYF
TRBV30,CAWSRKGLAGGAHF
TRBV7-2,CASSFILGDGANVLTF
TRBV18,CASSRDRGPEQYF
TRBV7-8,CASSLIGRGSGANVLTF
TRBV6-5,CASSTRTGINTEAFF
TRBV6-6,CAIGGGATRSSGELFF
TRBV19,CASSIPDREAGYTF
TRBV6-1,CASSEAPGQMYEQYF
TRBV10-1,CASSQGSPGELFF
TRBV7-9,CASSSGQGSQPQHF
TRBV19,CASSMFQGSNQPQHF
TRBV19,CASSILTGGTNEKLFF
TRBV12-5,CASGGTSGSYEQYF
TRBV7-4,CASSLDETSGSTDTQYF
TRBV7-2,CASSLTGDRSSYEQYF
TRBV4-3,CASSQVEGPTYEQYF
TRBV6-5,CASSYTRTEVYEQYF
TRBV30,CAWSRTGSEAFF
TRBV5-1,CASSLVASGNTDTQYF
TRBV7-9,CASSLLSGRATADTQYF
TRBV25-1,CASSDSKGLRETQYF